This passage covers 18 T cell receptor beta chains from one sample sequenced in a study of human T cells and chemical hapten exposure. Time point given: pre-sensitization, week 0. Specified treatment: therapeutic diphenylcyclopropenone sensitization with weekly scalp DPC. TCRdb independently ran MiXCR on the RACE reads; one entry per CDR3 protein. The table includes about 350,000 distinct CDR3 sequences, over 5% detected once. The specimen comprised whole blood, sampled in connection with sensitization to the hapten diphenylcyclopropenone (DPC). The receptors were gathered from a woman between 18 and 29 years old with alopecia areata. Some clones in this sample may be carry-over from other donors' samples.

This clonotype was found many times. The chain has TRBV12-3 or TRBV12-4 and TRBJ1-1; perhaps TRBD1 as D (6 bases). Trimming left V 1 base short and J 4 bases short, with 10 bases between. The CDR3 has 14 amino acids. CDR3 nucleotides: TGTGCCAGCAGTTTAGGGGGGCCGGGCACTGAAGCTTTCTTT. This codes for CASSLGGPGTEAFF.

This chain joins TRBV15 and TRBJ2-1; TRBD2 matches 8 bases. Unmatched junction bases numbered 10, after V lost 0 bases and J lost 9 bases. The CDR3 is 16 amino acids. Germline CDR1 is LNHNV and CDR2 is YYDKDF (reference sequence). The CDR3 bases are TGTGCCACCAGCAGAGATCATGTGGCGGGAGGAAGTGAGCAGTTCTTC. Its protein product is CATSRDHVAGGSEQFF.

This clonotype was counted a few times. CDR3 residues: CASSVVTPGVYGYTF. The DNA of the CDR3 is TGTGCCAGCAGCGTAGTGACACCGGGGGTCTATGGCTACACCTTC. The chain recombines TRBV9 with TRBJ1-2; D may be TRBD1 (5 bases). The germline V and J ends were trimmed by 0 bases and 4 bases, with 13 bases remaining between them. The CDR3 spans 15 residues. Per germline, CDR1 SGDLS and CDR2 YYNGEE. The entire variable domain, with the rest obtained from reference TRBV9 and TRBJ1-2, is as follows: DSGVTQTPKHLITATGQRVTLRCSPRSGDLSVYWYQQSLDQGLQFLIQYYNGEERAKGNILERFSAQQFPDLHSELNLSSLELGDSALYFCASSVVTPGVYGYTFGSGTRLTVV.

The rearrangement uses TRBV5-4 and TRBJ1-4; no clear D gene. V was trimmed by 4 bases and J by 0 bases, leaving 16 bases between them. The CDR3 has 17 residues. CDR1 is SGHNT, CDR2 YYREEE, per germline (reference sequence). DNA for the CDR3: TGTGCCAGCAGCCCCGGAAGGACTTATGCAACTAATGAAAAACTGTTTTTT. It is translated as CASSPGRTYATNEKLFF.

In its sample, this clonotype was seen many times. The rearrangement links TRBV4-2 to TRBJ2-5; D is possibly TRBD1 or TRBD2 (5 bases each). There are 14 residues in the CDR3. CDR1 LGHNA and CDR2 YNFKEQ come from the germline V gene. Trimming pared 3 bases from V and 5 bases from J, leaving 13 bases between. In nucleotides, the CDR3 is TGTGCCAGCAGCCAGACCGGGACCCCTGAGACCCAGTACTTC. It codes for CASSQTGTPETQYF.

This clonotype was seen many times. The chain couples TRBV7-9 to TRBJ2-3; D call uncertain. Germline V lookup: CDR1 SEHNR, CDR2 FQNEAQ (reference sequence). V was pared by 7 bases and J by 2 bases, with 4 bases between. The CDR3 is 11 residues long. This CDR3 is CASTNTDTQYF. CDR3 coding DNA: TGTGCCAGCACCAACACAGATACGCAGTATTTT. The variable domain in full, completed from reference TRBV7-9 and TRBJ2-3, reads DTGVSQNPRHKITKRGQNVTFRCDPISEHNRLYWYRQTLGQGPEFLTYFQNEAQLEKSRLLSDRFSAERPKGSFSTLEIQRTEQGDSAMYLCASTNTDTQYFGPGTRLTVL.

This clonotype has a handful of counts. Written as DNA, the CDR3 is TGCAGTGGCCTATCCTCACAGGGGGCGCGGGCAGAGACCCAGTACTTC. Its translation: CSGLSSQGARAETQYF. The chain is built from TRBV20-1 and TRBJ2-5; TRBD1 aligns across 9 bases. This CDR3 has 16 amino acids. V shed 7 bases and J 4 bases; nucleotides not matched to a gene: 16. Germline lookup yields CDR1 DFQATT and CDR2 SNEGSKA (reference sequence).

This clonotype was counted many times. CDR3 nucleotide sequence: TGTGCCAGCTCACCAGGAGAGGTAGGGCTTATGGAGAAAGCTTTCTTT. This codes for CASSPGEVGLMEKAFF. The rearrangement uses TRBV18 and TRBJ1-1; D uncertain. CDR1 is KGHSH and CDR2 is LQKENI in the germline V gene. V was clipped by 2 bases and J by 9 bases, with 22 bases between them. The CDR3 runs to 16 residues. The whole variable domain, filled in from reference TRBV18 and TRBJ1-1, reads NAGVMQNPRHLVRRRGQEARLRCSPMKGHSHVYWYRQLPEEGLKFMVYLQKENIIDESGMPKERFSAEFPKEGPSILRIQQVVRGDSAAYFCASSPGEVGLMEKAFFGQGTRLTVV.

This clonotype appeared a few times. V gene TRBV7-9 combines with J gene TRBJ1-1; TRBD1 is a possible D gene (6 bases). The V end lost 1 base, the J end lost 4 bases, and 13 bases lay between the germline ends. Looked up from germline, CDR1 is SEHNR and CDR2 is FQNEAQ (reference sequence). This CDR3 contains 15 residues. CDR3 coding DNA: TGTGCCAGCAGCTTAGTACAGGGCGACGTCACTGAAGCTTTCTTT. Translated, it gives CASSLVQGDVTEAFF.

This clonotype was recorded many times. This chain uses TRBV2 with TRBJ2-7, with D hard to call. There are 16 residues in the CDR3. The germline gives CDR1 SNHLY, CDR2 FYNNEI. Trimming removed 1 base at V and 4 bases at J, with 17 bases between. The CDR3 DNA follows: TGTGCCAGCAGTGAAGAAGGGTTGGGGTTTCGGTACGAGCAGTACTTC. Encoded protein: CASSEEGLGFRYEQYF.

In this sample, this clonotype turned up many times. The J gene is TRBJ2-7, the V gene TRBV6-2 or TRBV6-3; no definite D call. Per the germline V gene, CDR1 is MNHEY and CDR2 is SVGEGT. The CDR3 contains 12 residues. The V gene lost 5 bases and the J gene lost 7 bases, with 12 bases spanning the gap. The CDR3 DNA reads TGTGCCAGCAGTCTCACTACGCGGGAGCAGTACTTC. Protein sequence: CASSLTTREQYF.

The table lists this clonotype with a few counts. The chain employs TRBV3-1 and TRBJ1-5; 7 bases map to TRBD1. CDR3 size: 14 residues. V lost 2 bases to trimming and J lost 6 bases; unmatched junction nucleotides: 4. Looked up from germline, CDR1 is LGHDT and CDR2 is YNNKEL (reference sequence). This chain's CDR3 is CASSQLGGGQPQHF. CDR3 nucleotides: TGTGCCAGCAGCCAATTAGGGGGCGGTCAGCCCCAGCATTTT.

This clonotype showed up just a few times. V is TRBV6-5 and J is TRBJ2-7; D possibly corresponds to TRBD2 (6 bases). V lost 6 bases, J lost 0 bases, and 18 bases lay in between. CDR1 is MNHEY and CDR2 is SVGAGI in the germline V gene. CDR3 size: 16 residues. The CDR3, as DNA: TGTGCCAGCAGCCCCTTTAAAGTCGGGAGCTCCTACGAGCAGTACTTC. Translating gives CASSPFKVGSSYEQYF.

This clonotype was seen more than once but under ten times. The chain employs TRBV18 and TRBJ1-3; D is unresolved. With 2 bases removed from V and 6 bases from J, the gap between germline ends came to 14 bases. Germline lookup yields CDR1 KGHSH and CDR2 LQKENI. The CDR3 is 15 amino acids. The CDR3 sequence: CASSPGREALNTIYF. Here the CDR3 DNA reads TGTGCCAGCTCACCAGGACGGGAGGCCTTAAACACCATATATTTT.

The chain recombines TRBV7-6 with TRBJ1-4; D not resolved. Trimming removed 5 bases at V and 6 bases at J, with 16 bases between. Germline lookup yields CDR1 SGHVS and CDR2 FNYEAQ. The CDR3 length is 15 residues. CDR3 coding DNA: TGTGCCAGCAGCCCCAACTCTCTATCGGATGAAAAACTGTTTTTT. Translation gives CASSPNSLSDEKLFF.

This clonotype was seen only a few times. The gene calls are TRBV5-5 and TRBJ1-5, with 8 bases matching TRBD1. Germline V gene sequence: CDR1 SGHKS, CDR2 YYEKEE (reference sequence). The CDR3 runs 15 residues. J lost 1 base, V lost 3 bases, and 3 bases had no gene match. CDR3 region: CASSSRGQSNQPQHF. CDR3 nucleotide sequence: TGTGCCAGCAGCTCCAGGGGGCAGAGCAATCAGCCCCAGCATTTT.

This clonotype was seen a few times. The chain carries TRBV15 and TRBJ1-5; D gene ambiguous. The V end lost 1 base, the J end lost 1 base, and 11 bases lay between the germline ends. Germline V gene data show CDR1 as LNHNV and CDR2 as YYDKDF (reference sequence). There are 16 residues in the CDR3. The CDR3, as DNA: TGTGCCACCAGCAGAGGCACACTCGGCAGCAATCAGCCCCAGCATTTT. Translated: CATSRGTLGSNQPQHF.

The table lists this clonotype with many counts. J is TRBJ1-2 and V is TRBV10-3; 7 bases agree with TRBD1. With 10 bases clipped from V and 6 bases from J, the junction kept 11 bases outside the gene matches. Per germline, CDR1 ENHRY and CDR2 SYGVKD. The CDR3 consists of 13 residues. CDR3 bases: TGTGCCACGAAAACAGGGGACTGGGATGGCTACACCTTC. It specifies CATKTGDWDGYTF.